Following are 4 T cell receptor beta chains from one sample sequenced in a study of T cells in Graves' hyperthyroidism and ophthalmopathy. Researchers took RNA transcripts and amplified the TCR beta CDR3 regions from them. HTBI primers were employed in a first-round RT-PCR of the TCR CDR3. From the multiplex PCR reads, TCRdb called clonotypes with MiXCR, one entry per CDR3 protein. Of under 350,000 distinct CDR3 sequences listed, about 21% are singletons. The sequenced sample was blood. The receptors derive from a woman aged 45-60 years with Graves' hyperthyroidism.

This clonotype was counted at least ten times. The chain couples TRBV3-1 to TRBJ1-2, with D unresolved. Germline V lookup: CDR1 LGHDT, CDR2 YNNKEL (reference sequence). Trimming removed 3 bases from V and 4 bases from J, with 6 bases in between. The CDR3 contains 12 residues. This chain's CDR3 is CASSQGGYGYTF. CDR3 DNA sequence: TGTGCCAGCAGCCAGGGAGGCTATGGCTACACCTTC.

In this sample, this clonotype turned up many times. Here the CDR3 reads CASNLGSYNEQFF. The CDR3 nucleotides read TGTGCCAGCAATCTCGGTTCCTACAATGAGCAGTTCTTC. The V call is TRBV28, the J call TRBJ2-1; D is unclear. This CDR3 region has 13 residues. Germline CDR1 reads MDHEN; CDR2 reads SYDVKM. The ends were cut back, 7 bases at V and 1 base at J, with 8 bases in the middle.

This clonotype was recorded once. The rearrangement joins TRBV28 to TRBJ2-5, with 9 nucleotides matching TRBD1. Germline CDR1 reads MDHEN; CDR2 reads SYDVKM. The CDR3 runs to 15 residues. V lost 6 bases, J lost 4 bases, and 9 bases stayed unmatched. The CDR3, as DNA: TGTGCCAGCAGCCAACCGGGACAGGGAATAGAGACCCAGTACTTC. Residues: CASSQPGQGIETQYF. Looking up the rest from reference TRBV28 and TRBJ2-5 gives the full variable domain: DVKVTQSSRYLVKRTGEKVFLECVQDMDHENMFWYRQDPGLGLRLIYFSYDVKMKEKGDIPEGYSVSREKKERFSLILESASTNQTSMYLCASSQPGQGIETQYFGPGTRLLVL.

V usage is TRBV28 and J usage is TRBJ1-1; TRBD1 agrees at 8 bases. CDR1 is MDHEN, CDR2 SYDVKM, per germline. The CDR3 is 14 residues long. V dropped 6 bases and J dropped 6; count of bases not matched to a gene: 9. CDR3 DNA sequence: TGTGCCAGCAGCGTTTGGACAGGGCCTTCTGAAGCTTTCTTT. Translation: CASSVWTGPSEAFF.